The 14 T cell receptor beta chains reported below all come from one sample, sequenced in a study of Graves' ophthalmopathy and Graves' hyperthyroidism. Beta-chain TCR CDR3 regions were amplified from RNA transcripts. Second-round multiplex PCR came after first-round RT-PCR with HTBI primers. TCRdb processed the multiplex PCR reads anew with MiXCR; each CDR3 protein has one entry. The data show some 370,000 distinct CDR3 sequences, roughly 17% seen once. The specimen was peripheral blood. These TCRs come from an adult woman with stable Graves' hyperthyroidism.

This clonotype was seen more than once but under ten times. This chain's CDR3 is CAWEPWDTEAFF. DNA for the CDR3: TGTGCCTGGGAACCATGGGACACTGAAGCTTTCTTT. The V gene is TRBV30, the J gene TRBJ1-1; D call uncertain. CDR3 size: 12 residues. CDR1 GTSNPN and CDR2 SVGIG come from the germline V gene (reference sequence). V was shortened by 5 bases and J by 3 bases, with 10 bases between the two germline ends.

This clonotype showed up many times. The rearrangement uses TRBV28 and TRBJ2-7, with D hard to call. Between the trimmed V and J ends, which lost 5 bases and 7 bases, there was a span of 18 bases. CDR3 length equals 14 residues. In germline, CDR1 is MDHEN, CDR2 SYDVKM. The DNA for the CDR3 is TGTGCCAGCAGTACTATGCTTCACTTGATGGAGCAGTACTTC. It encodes CASSTMLHLMEQYF.

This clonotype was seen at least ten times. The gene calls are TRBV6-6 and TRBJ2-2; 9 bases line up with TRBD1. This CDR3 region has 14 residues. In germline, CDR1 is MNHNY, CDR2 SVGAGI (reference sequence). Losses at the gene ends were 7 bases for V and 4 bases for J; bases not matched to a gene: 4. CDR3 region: CASNGGQGTGELFF. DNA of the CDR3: TGTGCCAGCAACGGGGGACAGGGCACCGGGGAGCTGTTTTTT.

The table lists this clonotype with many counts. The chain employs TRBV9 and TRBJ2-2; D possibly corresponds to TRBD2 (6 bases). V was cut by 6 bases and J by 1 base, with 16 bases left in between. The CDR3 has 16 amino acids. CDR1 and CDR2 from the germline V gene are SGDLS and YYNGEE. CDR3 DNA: TGTGCCAGCACCACGGGGAGGACGGTGAACACCGGGGAGCTGTTTTTT. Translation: CASTTGRTVNTGELFF.

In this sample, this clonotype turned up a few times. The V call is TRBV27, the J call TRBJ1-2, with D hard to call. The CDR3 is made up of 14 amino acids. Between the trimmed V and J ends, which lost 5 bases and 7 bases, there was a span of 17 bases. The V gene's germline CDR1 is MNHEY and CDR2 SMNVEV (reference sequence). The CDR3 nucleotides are TGTGCCAGCAGTCCCCCGGGAACAGTGGGTGGCTACACCTTC. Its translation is CASSPPGTVGGYTF.

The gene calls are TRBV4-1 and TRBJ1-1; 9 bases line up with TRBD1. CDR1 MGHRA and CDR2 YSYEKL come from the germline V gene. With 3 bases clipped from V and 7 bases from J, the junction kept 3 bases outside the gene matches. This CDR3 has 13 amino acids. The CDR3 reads CASSQGQGSEAFF. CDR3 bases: TGCGCCAGCAGCCAGGGACAGGGTAGTGAAGCTTTCTTT.

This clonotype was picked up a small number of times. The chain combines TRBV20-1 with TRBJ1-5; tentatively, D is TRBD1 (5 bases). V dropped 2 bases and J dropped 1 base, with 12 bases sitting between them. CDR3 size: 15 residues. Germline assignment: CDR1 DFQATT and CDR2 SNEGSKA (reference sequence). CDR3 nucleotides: TGCAGTGCTAGATATCTGGGGGAGAGCAATCAGCCCCAGCATTTT. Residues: CSARYLGESNQPQHF.

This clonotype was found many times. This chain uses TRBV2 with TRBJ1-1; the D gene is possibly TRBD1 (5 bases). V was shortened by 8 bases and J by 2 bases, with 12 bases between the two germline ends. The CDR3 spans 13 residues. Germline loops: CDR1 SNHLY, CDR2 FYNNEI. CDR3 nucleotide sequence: TGTGCCAGCGGAAGGGGTTACAACACTGAAGCTTTCTTT. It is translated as CASGRGYNTEAFF.

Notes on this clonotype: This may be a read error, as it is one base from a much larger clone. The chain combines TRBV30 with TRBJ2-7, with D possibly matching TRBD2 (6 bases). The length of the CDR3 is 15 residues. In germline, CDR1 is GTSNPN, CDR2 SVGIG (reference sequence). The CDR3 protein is CARRVPGGASYEQYF. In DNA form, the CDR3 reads TGTGCCCGGAGGGTTCCGGGCGGAGCCTCCTACGAGCAGTACTTC.

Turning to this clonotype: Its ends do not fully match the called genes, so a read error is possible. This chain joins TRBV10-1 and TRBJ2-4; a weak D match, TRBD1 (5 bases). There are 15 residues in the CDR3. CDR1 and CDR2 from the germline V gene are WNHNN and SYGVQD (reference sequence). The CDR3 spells CASSDGRVAKNIKYF. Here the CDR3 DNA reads TGCGCCAGCAGTGATGGCAGGGTGGCCAAAAACATTAAGTACTTC.

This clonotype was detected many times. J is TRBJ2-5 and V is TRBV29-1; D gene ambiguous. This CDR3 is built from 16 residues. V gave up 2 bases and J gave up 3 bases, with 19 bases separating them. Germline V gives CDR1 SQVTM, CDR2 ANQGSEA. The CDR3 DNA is TGCAGCGTTGAATTGGCTTGGGTAGAGGCTAAAGAGACCCAGTACTTC. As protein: CSVELAWVEAKETQYF.

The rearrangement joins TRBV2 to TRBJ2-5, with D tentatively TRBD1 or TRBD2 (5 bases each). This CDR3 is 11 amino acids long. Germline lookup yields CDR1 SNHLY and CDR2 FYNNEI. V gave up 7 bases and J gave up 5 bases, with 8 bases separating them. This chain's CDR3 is CASKGSETQYF. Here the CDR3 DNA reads TGTGCCAGCAAGGGGAGCGAGACCCAGTACTTC.

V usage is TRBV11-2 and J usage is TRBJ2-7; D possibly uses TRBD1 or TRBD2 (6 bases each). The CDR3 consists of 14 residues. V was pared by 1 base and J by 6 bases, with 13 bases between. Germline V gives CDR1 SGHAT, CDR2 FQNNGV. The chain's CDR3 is CASSLGGGPFEQYF. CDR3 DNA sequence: TGTGCCAGCAGCTTAGGTGGGGGGCCCTTCGAGCAGTACTTC.

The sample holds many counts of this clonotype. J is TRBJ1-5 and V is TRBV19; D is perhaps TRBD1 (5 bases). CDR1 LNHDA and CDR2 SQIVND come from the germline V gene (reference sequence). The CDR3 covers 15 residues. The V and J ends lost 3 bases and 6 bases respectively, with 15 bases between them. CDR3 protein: CASSISSGGGQPQHF. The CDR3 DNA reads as TGTGCCAGTAGTATCAGTTCGGGGGGTGGTCAGCCCCAGCATTTT.